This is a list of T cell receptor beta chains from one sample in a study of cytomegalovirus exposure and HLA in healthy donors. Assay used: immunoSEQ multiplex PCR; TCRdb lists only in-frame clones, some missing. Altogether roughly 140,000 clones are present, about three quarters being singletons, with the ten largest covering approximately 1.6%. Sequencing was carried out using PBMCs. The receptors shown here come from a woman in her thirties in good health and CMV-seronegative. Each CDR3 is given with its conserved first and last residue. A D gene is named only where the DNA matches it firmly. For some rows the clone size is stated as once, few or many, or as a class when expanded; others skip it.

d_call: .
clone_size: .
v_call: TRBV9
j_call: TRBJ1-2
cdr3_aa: CASTDTNYGYTF
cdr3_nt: TGTGCCAGCACAGATACTAACTATGGCTACACCTTC

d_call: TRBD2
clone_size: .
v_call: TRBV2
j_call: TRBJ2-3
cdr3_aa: CASSGTSGSTDTQYF
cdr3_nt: TGTGCCAGCAGCGGGACTAGCGGAAGCACAGATACGCAGTATTTT

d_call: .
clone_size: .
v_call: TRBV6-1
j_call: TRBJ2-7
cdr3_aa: CASPDNTKEWEQYF
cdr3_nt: TGTGCCAGTCCTGATAACACAAAAGAATGGGAGCAGTACTTC

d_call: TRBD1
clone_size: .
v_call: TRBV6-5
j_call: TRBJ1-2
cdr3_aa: CASSPGTGCRQFF
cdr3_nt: TGTGCCAGCAGTCCTGGGACAGGGTGTCGGCAGTTTTTC

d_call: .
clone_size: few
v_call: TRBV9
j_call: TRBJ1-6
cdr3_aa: CASSVERDPPLHF
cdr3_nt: TGTGCCAGCAGCGTAGAGCGGGACCCACCCCTCCACTTT

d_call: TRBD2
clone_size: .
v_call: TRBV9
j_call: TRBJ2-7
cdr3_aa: CASSAGLAYEQYF
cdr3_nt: TGTGCCAGCAGCGCTGGACTAGCGTACGAGCAGTACTTC

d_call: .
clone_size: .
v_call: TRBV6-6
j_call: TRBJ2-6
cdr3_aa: CASSYVGVGANVLTF
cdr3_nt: TGTGCCAGCAGTTACGTCGGGGTTGGGGCCAACGTCCTGACTTTC

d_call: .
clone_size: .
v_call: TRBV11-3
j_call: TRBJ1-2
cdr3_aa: CASGPGNTMPNYGYTF
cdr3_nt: TGTGCCAGCGGACCAGGGAACACGATGCCTAACTATGGCTACACCTTC

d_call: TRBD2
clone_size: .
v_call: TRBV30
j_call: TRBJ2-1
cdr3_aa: CAWGREHNEQFF
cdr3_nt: TGTGCCTGGGGGCGGGAGCACAATGAGCAGTTCTTC

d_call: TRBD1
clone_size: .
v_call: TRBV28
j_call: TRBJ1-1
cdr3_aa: CASSLTQGQLNTEAFF
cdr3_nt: TGTGCCAGCAGTTTAACCCAGGGACAGCTGAACACTGAAGCTTTCTTT

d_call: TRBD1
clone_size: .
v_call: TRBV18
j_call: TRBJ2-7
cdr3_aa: CASSPRTGVSYEQYF
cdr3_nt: TGTGCCAGCTCACCGAGGACAGGGGTCTCCTACGAGCAGTACTTC

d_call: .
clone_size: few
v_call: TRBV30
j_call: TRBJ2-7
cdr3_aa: CAWSPSLGTYGQYF
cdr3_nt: TGTGCCTGGAGTCCGAGTCTGGGCACCTACGGGCAGTACTTC

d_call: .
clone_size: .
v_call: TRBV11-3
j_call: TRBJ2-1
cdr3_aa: CASSFSLAEYNEQFF
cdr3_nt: TGTGCCAGCAGCTTCTCATTAGCAGAGTACAATGAGCAGTTCTTC

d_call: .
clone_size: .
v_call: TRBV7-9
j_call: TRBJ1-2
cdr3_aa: CASSQEMGGYGYTF
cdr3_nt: TGTGCCAGCAGCCAGGAGATGGGGGGCTATGGCTACACCTTC

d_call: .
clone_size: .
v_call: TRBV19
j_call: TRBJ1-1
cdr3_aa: CASRLGANTEAFF
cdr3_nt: TGTGCCAGTAGGCTTGGGGCCAACACTGAAGCTTTCTTT

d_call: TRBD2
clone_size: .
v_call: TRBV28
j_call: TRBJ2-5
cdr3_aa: CASNTLAGEETQYF
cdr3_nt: TGTGCCAGCAATACACTAGCGGGGGAAGAGACCCAGTACTTC

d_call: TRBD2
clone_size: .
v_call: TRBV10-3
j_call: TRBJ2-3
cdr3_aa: CAISESLTGGFTDTQYF
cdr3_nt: TGTGCCATCAGTGAGTCTTTAACGGGGGGGTTCACAGATACGCAGTATTTT

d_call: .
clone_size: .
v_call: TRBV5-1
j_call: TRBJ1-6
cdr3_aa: CASRPPDAGNSPLHF
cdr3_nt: TGCGCCAGCAGACCCCCGGACGCGGGAAATTCACCCCTCCACTTT

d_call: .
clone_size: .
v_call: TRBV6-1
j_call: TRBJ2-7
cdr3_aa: CASSGQHSHEQYF
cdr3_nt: TGTGCCAGCAGTGGACAACACTCCCACGAGCAGTACTTC

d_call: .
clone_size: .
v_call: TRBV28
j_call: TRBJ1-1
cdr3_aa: CASSSGEKYTEAFF
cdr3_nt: TGTGCCAGCAGTTCGGGGGAAAAGTACACTGAAGCTTTCTTT

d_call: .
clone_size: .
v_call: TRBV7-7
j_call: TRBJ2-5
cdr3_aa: CASSPGLQEETQYF
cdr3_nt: TGTGCTAGCAGCCCGGGACTGCAAGAAGAGACCCAGTACTTC

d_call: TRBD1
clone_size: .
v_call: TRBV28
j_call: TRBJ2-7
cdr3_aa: CASSYSGTASYEQYF
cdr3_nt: TGTGCCAGCAGTTACTCCGGGACAGCCTCCTACGAGCAGTACTTC

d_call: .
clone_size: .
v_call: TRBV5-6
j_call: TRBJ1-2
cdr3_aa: CASSFRQEGGSYGYTF
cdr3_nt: TGTGCCAGCAGCTTTCGTCAGGAGGGGGGGTCCTATGGCTACACCTTC

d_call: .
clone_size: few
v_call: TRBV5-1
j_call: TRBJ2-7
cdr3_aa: CASSRFGGEQYF
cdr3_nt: TGTGCCAGCAGTAGGTTTGGAGGCGAGCAGTACTTC

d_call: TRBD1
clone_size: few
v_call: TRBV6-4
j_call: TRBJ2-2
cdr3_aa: CASRDRGYTGELFF
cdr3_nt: TGTGCCAGCAGGGACAGGGGGTACACCGGCGAGCTGTTTTTT

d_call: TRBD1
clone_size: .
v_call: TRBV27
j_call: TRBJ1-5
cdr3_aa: CASRDTGEHQPQHF
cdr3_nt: TGTGCCAGCAGGGATACAGGGGAGCATCAGCCCCAGCATTTT

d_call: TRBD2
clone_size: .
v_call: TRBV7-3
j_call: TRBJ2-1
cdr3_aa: CASSSYLAGGNEQFF
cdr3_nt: TGTGCCAGCAGCTCCTACCTAGCGGGGGGCAATGAGCAGTTCTTC